This entry lists 8 T cell receptor beta chains sequenced from one sample in a study of CD8+CD57+ T cells in acquired aplastic anemia (dated by TCRdb to 2017 to 2018). Data came from an Illumina HiSeq 2000. TCR beta VDJ combination and CDR3 sequence profiling used genomic DNA as the template. TCRdb reworked the public reads: Q25 trimming with fastp, MiXCR clone assembly, productive beta chains retained. Rows are unified per CDR3 protein, each entry keeping the most common DNA and genes. The sample profile shows some 210,000 distinct CDR3 sequences; around 60% of them were found once. The ten largest clones take up approximately 32% of the sample. Material: sorted CD4+, CD8+, or CD8+CD57+ T cells (not recorded which) from PBMCs. All receptors come from a human donor in good health.

The chain combines TRBV24-1 with TRBJ1-5; the D gene is possibly TRBD1 (6 bases). Germline lookup yields CDR1 KGHDR and CDR2 SFDVKD. The CDR3 totals 15 residues. The V gene lost 4 bases and the J gene lost 8 bases, with 17 bases spanning the gap. Here the CDR3 DNA reads TGTGCCACCAGTGAGCTCGGACAGAAGTGGAAGCCCCAGCATTTT. This codes for CATSELGQKWKPQHF.

This clonotype was seen repeatedly, ten times or more. The chain recombines TRBV20-1 with TRBJ2-7; 9 bases map to TRBD1. The V gene's germline CDR1 is DFQATT and CDR2 SNEGSKA (reference sequence). The CDR3 is 13 residues long. J lost 2 bases, V lost 7 bases, and 6 bases had no gene match. The CDR3 is CSGRGTGTYEQYF. CDR3 in DNA: TGCAGTGGGAGAGGGACAGGGACCTACGAGCAGTACTTC.

Details on this clonotype: Just one base apart from a much larger clone, this may be a read error. V gene TRBV9 combines with J gene TRBJ2-3; 7 bases map to TRBD2. Germline CDR1 is SGDLS and CDR2 is YYNGEE. The CDR3 covers 17 residues. CDR3 sequence (DNA): TGTGCCAGCAGCCCCCACGGGGAGGGAGGGATCACAGATACGCACTATTTT. It yields the protein CASSPHGEGGITDTHYF.

The chain employs TRBV20-1 and TRBJ2-7, with 7 nucleotides matching TRBD1. Per the germline V gene, CDR1 is DFQATT and CDR2 is SNEGSKA (reference sequence). The CDR3 loop spans 15 amino acids. The V gene end was trimmed by 1 base and the J gene end by 2 bases; junction bases not matched to a gene: 8. CDR3 protein: CSARVPGQAAYEQYF. In nucleotides, the CDR3 is TGCAGTGCTAGAGTTCCCGGACAGGCTGCCTACGAGCAGTACTTC.

This clonotype was seen ten or more times. This chain uses TRBV7-2 with TRBJ1-1, with D unclear. The V and J ends lost 1 base and 5 bases respectively, with 11 bases between them. The CDR3 spans 14 residues. Germline CDR1 SGHTA, CDR2 FQGNSA. CDR3 nucleotides: TGTGCCAGCAGCTTAGTTCTTATCGGAACTGAAGCTTTCTTT. Residues: CASSLVLIGTEAFF. Full variable domain (remainder filled in from reference TRBV7-2 and TRBJ1-1): GAGVSQSPSNKVTEKGKDVELRCDPISGHTALYWYRQSLGQGLEFLIYFQGNSAPDKSGLPSDRFSAERTGGSVSTLTIQRTQQEDSAVYLCASSLVLIGTEAFFGQGTRLTVV.

This clonotype was counted ten times or more. The genes are TRBV7-9 and TRBJ2-7, with 7 bases aligning to TRBD2. The germline gives CDR1 SEHNR, CDR2 FQNEAQ (reference sequence). The CDR3 is 15 amino acids. V dropped 2 bases and J dropped 3; count of bases not matched to a gene: 7. CDR3 region: CASSLSLGDYYEQYF. The CDR3 bases are TGTGCCAGCAGCTTAAGTCTGGGGGACTACTACGAGCAGTACTTC.

The V and J genes are TRBV29-1 and TRBJ2-1; 7 bases fit TRBD2. The CDR3 contains 15 residues. With 0 bases clipped from V and 6 bases from J, the junction kept 8 bases outside the gene matches. Looked up from germline, CDR1 is SQVTM and CDR2 is ANQGSEA. CDR3 residues: CSVEDWATSSNEQFF. The DNA of the CDR3 is TGCAGCGTTGAAGATTGGGCGACTAGCAGCAATGAGCAGTTCTTC.

This clonotype has more than one count but fewer than ten. The CDR3 region is CSVDWAGPLGYTF. CDR3 DNA: TGCAGCGTTGATTGGGCAGGCCCGCTTGGCTACACCTTC. The chain links TRBV29-1 to TRBJ1-2; D is unresolved. Germline V gene data show CDR1 as SQVTM and CDR2 as ANQGSEA. The CDR3 extends over 13 amino acids. The ends were cut back, 3 bases at V and 7 bases at J, with 15 bases in the middle.